The clone carrying this TCR beta chain was detected only a few times. The antigen remains unidentified. The V gene lost 7 bases and the J gene lost 5 bases, with 11 bases spanning the gap. Germline V gene data show CDR1 as MNHNS and CDR2 as SASEGT. CDR3 length: 12 residues. Here immunoSEQ multiplex PCR was the method, and the copy in TCRdb shows in-frame clones only, minus some. The repertoire holds fewer than 75,000 clones, with about 90% as singletons. This entry belongs to a study of OX40 agonist ivuxolimab in advanced cancers. Whole-study context: The study gave patients intravenous ivuxolimab at 0.01 to 10 mg/kg every 2 weeks. One hepatocellular carcinoma and two cutaneous melanoma patients partially responded. Findings and limits, study-wide: No determination was made of the antigen specificity of the expanded peripheral T cells. The CD4+ and CD8+ T cells in the blood had expanded clonally by week 6 at 0.1 to 3.0 mg/kg.

The chain carries TRBV6-1 and TRBJ2-5; unclear D gene. The TCR originated in an adult with an advanced solid tumor such as melanoma, head and neck, liver or kidney cancer. Sequenced here: CD4+ or CD8+ T cells sorted from blood, sampled in a trial of the OX40 agonist ivuxolimab. The CDR3 protein is CASTLIQETQYF. The CDR3 DNA follows: TGTGCCAGCACCCTCATTCAGGAGACCCAGTACTTC.